Below are 28 T cell receptor beta chains sequenced from a single sample in a study of T cell clonality in common variable immunodeficiency. Study observations and caveats: In common variable immunodeficiency, TCR beta chains reportedly carried fewer deletions and N-nucleotide insertions.

Their antigens remain unidentified. Profiling relied on immunoSEQ multiplex PCR, and the TCRdb table lists in-frame clones only, not all of them. The sample has approximately 29,000 clones, none seen only once. Sequencing was carried out using peripheral blood mononuclear cells. The receptors shown here come from a human donor with common variable immunodeficiency.

This clone was recorded many times. The read comes to an end 3 residues before the CDR3 does, leaving the germline J gene to fill in the end. V gene TRBV20-1 combines with J gene TRBJ1-2; 8 bases map to TRBD1. With V trimmed by 6 bases and J by 2 bases, 8 bases remained unmatched. This CDR3 region has 14 residues. Per the germline V gene, CDR1 is DFQATT and CDR2 is SNEGSKA (reference sequence). The CDR3 bases that were read are TGCAGTGCCCACCCGGGACAGGCAAACTATGGC. This sequence encodes CSAHPGQANYG. The entire CDR3 protein is CSAHPGQANYGYTF.

This clone has more than one count but fewer than ten. The read stops 3 residues short of the end of the CDR3; the missing end is completed from the germline J gene. The genes are TRBV5-1 and TRBJ1-3; possibly TRBD1 for D (6 bases). The V end lost 4 bases, the J end lost 4 bases, and 18 bases lay between the germline ends. The CDR3 has 16 amino acids. CDR1 and CDR2 (germline): SGHRS, YFSETQ. The CDR3 spells CASSPGARGFGNTIYF. The CDR3 bases that were read are TGCGCCAGCAGCCCTGGAGCCAGGGGCTTCGGAAACACC.

This clone was seen more than once but under ten times. Read coverage stops 3 residues before the CDR3 terminus; the germline J gene supplies the remainder. The rearrangement uses TRBV7-2 and TRBJ1-1; 7 bases map to TRBD1. V trimming: 4 bases; J trimming: 3 bases; junction bases outside the gene matches: 5. The CDR3 extends over 14 amino acids. The germline V gene has CDR1 SGHTA and CDR2 FQGNSA. The CDR3: CASSYRGRDTEAFF. The CDR3 bases that were read are TGTGCCAGCAGCTACAGGGGAAGGGACACTGAA. The full variable domain, completed using reference TRBV7-2 and TRBJ1-1, is GAGVSQSPSNKVTEKGKDVELRCDPISGHTALYWYRQSLGQGLEFLIYFQGNSAPDKSGLPSDRFSAERTGGSVSTLTIQRTQQEDSAVYLCASSYRGRDTEAFFGQGTRLTVV.

This clone was detected many times. The read falls 3 residues short of the CDR3 end, and the missing part is taken from the germline J gene. The V gene is TRBV6-1, the J gene TRBJ1-1; maybe TRBD1 (6 bases). Per germline, CDR1 MNHNS and CDR2 SASEGT. Trimming took off 2 bases at V and 0 bases at J, with 7 bases between the two ends. The CDR3 extends over 14 amino acids. Partial CDR3 DNA: TGTGCCAGCAGTGAAACAGGGATGAACACTGAA. It encodes CASSETGMNTE. The full CDR3 sequence reads CASSETGMNTEAFF.

A note on this clone: The observed sequence ends 3 residues before the CDR3 terminus, with the missing tail filled in from the germline J gene. The chain recombines TRBV11-2 with TRBJ1-2; D may be TRBD1 (5 bases). Trimming left V 5 bases short and J 4 bases short, with 17 bases between. The V gene's germline CDR1 is SGHAT and CDR2 FQNNGV. The CDR3 is 15 residues long. The CDR3 spells CASSEHRGTAYGYTF. The sequenced part of the CDR3 DNA is TGTGCCAGCAGCGAGCACCGGGGGACCGCCTATGGC.

About this clone itself: The read terminates 3 residues ahead of where the CDR3 ends, so the germline J gene completes it. The gene calls are TRBV7-2 and TRBJ2-7; tentatively, D is TRBD2 (7 bases). The V end was cut by 1 base, the J end by 6 bases, with 16 bases between. Germline CDR1 reads SGHTA; CDR2 reads FQGNSA. This CDR3 contains 15 residues. CDR3 DNA, as far as it was read: TGTGCCAGCAGCTTAGTAGGGGGGGCAAATTCCGAG. This codes for CASSLVGGANSE. The entire CDR3 is CASSLVGGANSEQYF.

Of note for this clone: The read falls 3 residues short of the CDR3 end, and the missing part is taken from the germline J gene. J is TRBJ1-2 and V is TRBV7-9; D possibly corresponds to TRBD1 (6 bases). CDR1 and CDR2 (germline): SEHNR, FQNEAQ (reference sequence). The CDR3 spans 13 residues. CDR3 DNA (partial): TGTGCCAGCAGCTTACAACAGGGCGTAGGC. Its translation: CASSLQQGVG. The full CDR3 is CASSLQQGVGYTF.

Ten or more counts support this clone. The CDR3 region is CSAVISGGIQETQYF. The CDR3 bases that were read are TGCAGTGCTGTCATTAGCGGGGGGATCCAAGAGACC. The J gene is TRBJ2-5, the V gene TRBV20-1; 10 bases line up with TRBD2. The read finishes 3 residues shy of the CDR3 end, and the germline J gene is used to complete it. The CDR3 has 15 amino acids. V was clipped by 5 bases and J by 1 base; unmatched bases: 7. Germline V lookup: CDR1 DFQATT, CDR2 SNEGSKA (reference sequence).

The sample holds a few counts of this clone. The CDR3 goes on 3 residues after the read ends, and that part is filled in from the germline J gene. The V and J genes are TRBV6-2 or TRBV6-3 and TRBJ2-1; D possibly corresponds to TRBD1 (6 bases). The CDR3 length is 14 residues. V lost 6 bases and J lost 9, with 18 bases in between. CDR1 is MNHEY, CDR2 SVGEGT, per germline. The covered CDR3 bases are TGTGCCAGCAGCCGACAGGCTGTTACAGGTGAG. Translating it yields CASSRQAVTGE. The full CDR3 protein reads CASSRQAVTGEQFF.

With respect to this clone: The CDR3 end is not reached by the read, which stops 3 residues before it; the germline J gene fills it in. This sequence joins TRBV18 and TRBJ1-6, with D possibly matching TRBD1 (5 bases). Germline CDR1 and CDR2: KGHSH and LQKENI. The CDR3 consists of 16 residues. Trimming stripped 3 bases from V and 2 bases from J, with 11 bases between. The CDR3 spells CASSPGGNAYNSPLHF. The part of the CDR3 DNA that was read is TGTGCCAGCTCACCCGGGGGGAATGCCTATAATTCACCC.

There are a few counts of this clone. Read sequence stops 3 residues before the CDR3 end, and the germline J gene provides the missing end. The V call is TRBV7-9, the J call TRBJ1-5, with 8 bases matching TRBD1. Germline-derived CDR1 and CDR2 are SEHNR and FQNEAQ (reference sequence). The CDR3 runs 14 residues. V was pared by 5 bases and J by 6 bases, with 6 bases of the junction left unmatched. The covered CDR3 bases are TGTGCCAGCAGCCCTACAGGGGGAATTCAGCCC. Its protein is CASSPTGGIQP. From start to end, the CDR3 is CASSPTGGIQPQHF.

Incomplete CDR3 DNA: TGTGCCAGCAGTGAAGCGCCGGGGGCTGAA. This translates into CASSEAPGAE. The CDR3 reads in full as CASSEAPGAEAFF. The chain employs TRBV2 and TRBJ1-1; TRBD1 might be the D (5 bases). The CDR3 end is not reached by the read, which stops 3 residues before it; the germline J gene fills it in. Germline CDR1 and CDR2: SNHLY and FYNNEI. The CDR3 covers 13 residues. V gave up 0 bases and J gave up 6 bases, with 8 bases separating them.

This clone was observed a handful of times. The read ends 3 residues before the CDR3 terminus; that terminus is restored from the germline J gene. The J gene is TRBJ2-1, the V gene TRBV7-6, with no clear D. Germline V gives CDR1 SGHVS, CDR2 FNYEAQ. The CDR3 consists of 15 residues. Trimming removed 1 base at V and 7 bases at J, with 14 bases between. The DNA read from the CDR3 is TGTGCCAGCAGCTTAGTGCCTGATACCCGGAATGAG. It is translated as CASSLVPDTRNE. The complete CDR3 reads CASSLVPDTRNEQFF.

This clone has more than one count but fewer than ten. Coverage ceases 3 residues before the CDR3 finishes, and the germline J gene fills in the end. The chain couples TRBV7-2 to TRBJ2-1, with a tentative D call TRBD2 (5 bases). Trimming removed 5 bases at V and 7 bases at J, with 15 bases between. The CDR3 runs to 14 residues. Looked up from germline, CDR1 is SGHTA and CDR2 is FQGNSA. The DNA read from the CDR3 is TGTGCCAGCAGCGAAAGCGGCAATGTAAATGAG. It encodes CASSESGNVNE. The CDR3 in full is CASSESGNVNEQFF.

Comments on this clone: The CDR3 is cut off 3 residues early in the read; its end comes from the germline J gene. This chain joins TRBV7-9 and TRBJ1-2, with 9 bases aligning to TRBD1. The CDR3 extends over 14 amino acids. The germline CDR1 and CDR2 sequences are SEHNR and FQNEAQ (reference sequence). After removal of 2 bases from V and 7 bases from J, the junction contained 5 bases not matched to a gene. Here the CDR3 reads CASSLPGTGFGYTF. Incomplete CDR3 DNA: TGTGCCAGCAGCTTACCCGGGACAGGGTTTGGC.

The CDR3 DNA, read in part, is TGTGCCAGCTCGCACGGGACTAGCGGGGGCCTAAGCACAGATACG. Translating it yields CASSHGTSGGLSTDT. The full CDR3 is CASSHGTSGGLSTDTQYF. The chain joins TRBV18 to TRBJ2-3; 14 bases fit TRBD2. The sequence runs out 3 residues before the end of the CDR3; the remainder is reconstructed from the germline J gene. Germline trimming cut 6 bases from V and 0 bases from J; bases unmatched to any gene: 8. From germline, CDR1 is KGHSH and CDR2 LQKENI. The CDR3 is 18 residues long.

This clone was counted a few times. The read halts 3 residues ahead of the CDR3 end, with the missing end drawn from the germline J gene. V gene TRBV7-6 combines with J gene TRBJ1-3; the D gene is possibly TRBD1 (5 bases). The CDR3 sequence is 15 residues long. The germline CDR1 and CDR2 sequences are SGHVS and FNYEAQ. Trimming pared 1 base from V and 0 bases from J, leaving 7 bases between. The CDR3: CASSLVGGSGNTIYF. The covered CDR3 bases are TGTGCCAGCAGCTTAGTCGGGGGCTCTGGAAACACC. Together with reference TRBV7-6 and TRBJ1-3, the CDR3 gives the full variable domain: GAGVSQSPRYKVTKRGQDVALRCDPISGHVSLYWYRQALGQGPEFLTYFNYEAQQDKSGLPNDRFSAERPEGSISTLTIQRTEQRDSAMYRCASSLVGGSGNTIYFGEGSWLTVV.

In its sample, this clone was seen a few times. The CDR3 goes on 3 residues after the read ends, and that part is filled in from the germline J gene. The V gene is TRBV7-3, the J gene TRBJ2-3; 11 bases match TRBD2. The CDR3 consists of 15 residues. The V segment lost 5 bases and the J segment 0 bases; nucleotides outside the gene matches: 1. Per the germline V gene, CDR1 is SGHTA and CDR2 is FQGTGA. The CDR3 bases that were read are TGTGCCAGCAGCCCTAGCGGGGGGAGCACAGATACG. Its translation: CASSPSGGSTDT. The entire CDR3 protein is CASSPSGGSTDTQYF.

This clone was observed many times. Sequencing ends 3 residues short of the CDR3 end; the germline J gene provides the rest. Other DNA sequences in the same sample also yield this CDR3. V is TRBV19 and J is TRBJ1-2; D is unresolved. CDR3 size: 14 residues. CDR1 and CDR2 from the germline V gene are LNHDA and SQIVND (reference sequence). V lost 1 base, J lost 4 bases, and 10 bases lay in between. Here the CDR3 reads CASSIVQARYGYTF. The part of the CDR3 DNA that was read is TGTGCCAGTAGTATAGTGCAGGCCCGCTATGGC.

This clone has ten or more counts. The DNA ends 3 residues before the CDR3 does, and the rest of the CDR3 is filled in from the germline J gene. The chain carries TRBV5-1 and TRBJ1-4; 9 bases align to TRBD1. The CDR3 is made up of 15 amino acids. V shed 4 bases, J shed 3 bases, and the junction held 4 bases outside the gene matches. Germline assignment: CDR1 SGHRS and CDR2 YFSETQ. The DNA read from the CDR3 is TGCGCCAGCAGCGGGACAGGGAAGGCTAATGAAAAA. Translation gives CASSGTGKANEK. From start to end, the CDR3 is CASSGTGKANEKLFF.

As regards this clone: Sequencing ends 3 residues short of the CDR3 end; the germline J gene provides the rest. The rearrangement joins TRBV30 to TRBJ1-5; 12 bases line up with TRBD1. The germline gives CDR1 GTSNPN, CDR2 SVGIG (reference sequence). CDR3 length: 15 amino acids. V gave up 3 bases and J gave up 7 bases; unmatched junction bases: 7. CDR3 residues: CAWRSGTGGRQPQHF. The CDR3 DNA, read in part, is TGTGCCTGGAGGTCCGGGACAGGGGGCCGGCAGCCC. The full variable domain, completed using reference TRBV30 and TRBJ1-5, is SQTIHQWPATLVQPVGSPLSLECTVEGTSNPNLYWYRQAAGRGLQLLFYSVGIGQISSEVPQNLSASRPQDRQFILSSKKLLLSDSGFYLCAWRSGTGGRQPQHFGDGTRLSIL.

As concerns this clone: Sequencing ends 3 residues short of the CDR3 end; the germline J gene provides the rest. The V call is TRBV7-8, the J call TRBJ2-2; D gene ambiguous. Trimming cost V 1 base and J 0 bases, with 3 bases left between them. This CDR3 is 14 amino acids long. In germline, CDR1 is SGHVS, CDR2 FQNEAQ. The CDR3 DNA, read in part, is TGTGCCAGCAGCTTAGTCACGAACACCGGGGAG. It specifies CASSLVTNTGE. The CDR3 reads in full as CASSLVTNTGELFF.

To note about this clone: Coverage ceases 3 residues before the CDR3 finishes, and the germline J gene fills in the end. The chain links TRBV7-3 to TRBJ2-3; the match to TRBD2 covers 11 bases. CDR1 and CDR2 from the germline V gene are SGHTA and FQGTGA. After removal of 5 bases from V and 3 bases from J, the junction contained 4 bases not matched to a gene. The CDR3 loop spans 15 amino acids. This chain's CDR3 is CASSPGTSGTDTQYF. The part of the CDR3 DNA that was read is TGTGCCAGCAGCCCGGGGACTAGCGGTACAGATACG.

For this clone: The CDR3 extends 3 residues past the end of the read, so its final part is completed from the germline J gene. The rearrangement uses TRBV6-1 and TRBJ2-5, with D hard to call. CDR3 length: 13 residues. Germline values: CDR1 MNHNS, CDR2 SASEGT. V was pared by 0 bases and J by 5 bases, with 7 bases between. Partial CDR3 DNA: TGTGCCAGCAGTGAAGCGCTAGGTGAGACC. This translates into CASSEALGET. The whole CDR3 protein is CASSEALGETQYF.

This clone appeared a few times. The read halts 3 residues ahead of the CDR3 end, with the missing end drawn from the germline J gene. V usage is TRBV7-2 and J usage is TRBJ1-2; D is undetermined. Per the germline V gene, CDR1 is SGHTA and CDR2 is FQGNSA. This CDR3 has 14 amino acids. Trimming removed 5 bases from V and 3 bases from J, with 13 bases in between. CDR3 amino acids: CASSPHSRDYGYTF. The CDR3 DNA, read in part, is TGTGCCAGCAGCCCCCACTCCCGGGACTATGGC. The full variable domain, completed using reference TRBV7-2 and TRBJ1-2, is GAGVSQSPSNKVTEKGKDVELRCDPISGHTALYWYRQSLGQGLEFLIYFQGNSAPDKSGLPSDRFSAERTGGSVSTLTIQRTQQEDSAVYLCASSPHSRDYGYTFGSGTRLTVV.

This clone was counted a few times. The read comes to an end 3 residues before the CDR3 does, leaving the germline J gene to fill in the end. The V gene is TRBV18, the J gene TRBJ1-2; 9 positions agree with TRBD1. The germline gives CDR1 KGHSH, CDR2 LQKENI. The CDR3 has 18 residues. Unmatched junction bases numbered 11, after V lost 1 base and J lost 2 bases. CDR3 region: CASSPLAWDRENNYGYTF. The DNA read from the CDR3 is TGTGCCAGCTCACCACTAGCCTGGGACAGGGAAAACAACTATGGC.

This clone was detected ten times or more. CDR3 sequence reads: CSAPTSGGNNEQFF. The CDR3 bases that were read are TGCAGTGCACCTACTAGCGGGGGTAACAATGAG. This chain joins TRBV20-1 and TRBJ2-1; 11 bases fit TRBD2. The read finishes 3 residues shy of the CDR3 end, and the germline J gene is used to complete it. CDR1 and CDR2 (germline): DFQATT, SNEGSKA (reference sequence). Trimming cost V 6 bases and J 5 bases; bases outside gene matches: 6. CDR3 length equals 14 residues.

As concerns this clone: The missing CDR3 end, 3 residues past where the read stops, is filled in from the germline J gene. This rearrangement joins TRBV18 to TRBJ2-3, with D possibly matching TRBD2 (5 bases). The CDR3 is 15 residues long. The germline V and J ends were trimmed by 1 base and 2 bases, with 10 bases remaining between them. The germline CDR1 and CDR2 sequences are KGHSH and LQKENI. The CDR3 spells CASSPRAGYTDTQYF. The covered CDR3 bases are TGTGCCAGCTCACCACGGGCGGGTTACACAGATACG.